The rows below give T cell receptor beta chains drawn from one sample of a study of blood T cells in healthy people across ages. Each CDR3 protein gets one entry after TCRdb re-called the 5' RACE reads with MiXCR. Among 800,000 to 950,000 distinct CDR3 sequences listed, about 37% were seen once. Sequenced material: blood. These receptors originate from a man in his late teens or twenties in good health. Both conserved end residues are part of each CDR3. D genes are given only for firm matches. The size entry is marked missing in some rows and otherwise reads once, few, many or a size class.

clone_size: few; v_call: TRBV7-2; j_call: TRBJ2-3; d_call: TRBD1; cdr3_aa: CASSLGDRGSRTDTQYF; cdr3_nt: TGTGCCAGCAGCTTAGGAGACAGGGGGTCGCGCACAGATACGCAGTATTTT
clone_size: NA; v_call: TRBV7-3; j_call: TRBJ1-1; d_call: NA; cdr3_aa: CAGSEGTGPNTEAFF; cdr3_nt: TGTGCCGGCAGCGAAGGCACAGGTCCGAACACTGAAGCTTTCTTT
clone_size: NA; v_call: TRBV12-3/TRBV12-4; j_call: TRBJ1-1; d_call: NA; cdr3_aa: CASSFRGTPGGTEAFF; cdr3_nt: TGTGCCAGCAGTTTTAGGGGGACCCCAGGTGGTACTGAAGCTTTCTTT
clone_size: once; v_call: TRBV20-1; j_call: TRBJ1-4; d_call: NA; cdr3_aa: CSARPPGGGGEKLFF; cdr3_nt: TGCAGTGCTAGACCCCCGGGGGGGGGCGGTGAAAAACTGTTTTTT
clone_size: NA; v_call: TRBV2; j_call: TRBJ1-6; d_call: NA; cdr3_aa: CASSRGPSVNSPLHF; cdr3_nt: TGTGCCAGCTCCAGGGGACCCAGTGTCAATTCACCCCTCCACTTT
clone_size: NA; v_call: TRBV12-3/TRBV12-4; j_call: TRBJ2-3; d_call: NA; cdr3_aa: CASSLGAVGTDMQYF; cdr3_nt: TGTGCCAGCAGTTTAGGGGCGGTTGGCACAGATATGCAGTATTTT
clone_size: few; v_call: TRBV4-3; j_call: TRBJ2-5; d_call: NA; cdr3_aa: CASSHGHAQGETQYF; cdr3_nt: TGCGCCAGCAGCCATGGACACGCTCAAGGAGAGACCCAGTACTTC
clone_size: NA; v_call: TRBV4-3; j_call: TRBJ1-1; d_call: NA; cdr3_aa: CASSQATVFTEAFF; cdr3_nt: TGCGCCAGCAGCCAAGCGACAGTTTTCACTGAAGCTTTCTTT
clone_size: few; v_call: TRBV27; j_call: TRBJ1-2; d_call: NA; cdr3_aa: CASSFSAGAWYGYTF; cdr3_nt: TGTGCCAGCAGTTTCAGTGCAGGGGCATGGTATGGCTACACCTTC
clone_size: NA; v_call: TRBV7-9; j_call: TRBJ1-1; d_call: TRBD1; cdr3_aa: CASSAWDRGNTEAFF; cdr3_nt: TGTGCCAGCAGCGCCTGGGACAGGGGGAACACTGAAGCTTTCTTT
clone_size: NA; v_call: TRBV4-3; j_call: TRBJ2-3; d_call: NA; cdr3_aa: CASSQRTENTDTQYF; cdr3_nt: TGCGCCAGCAGCCAACGGACAGAAAACACAGATACGCAGTATTTT
clone_size: NA; v_call: TRBV21-1; j_call: TRBJ2-1; d_call: NA; cdr3_aa: CASSPRGVGLWNEQFF; cdr3_nt: TGTGCCAGCAGCCCTCGGGGGGTCGGGCTATGGAATGAGCAGTTCTTC
clone_size: NA; v_call: TRBV12-3/TRBV12-4; j_call: TRBJ1-2; d_call: NA; cdr3_aa: CASSLDSRVGYGYTF; cdr3_nt: TGTGCCAGCAGTTTAGATAGCAGGGTCGGCTATGGCTACACCTTC
clone_size: many; v_call: TRBV29-1; j_call: TRBJ1-2; d_call: NA; cdr3_aa: CSDWTQTNYGYTF; cdr3_nt: TGCAGCGACTGGACCCAAACCAACTATGGCTACACCTTC
clone_size: many; v_call: TRBV7-9; j_call: TRBJ1-1; d_call: NA; cdr3_aa: CASSLETPLKGTEAFF; cdr3_nt: TGTGCCAGCAGCTTAGAGACACCCCTAAAGGGCACTGAAGCTTTCTTT
clone_size: NA; v_call: TRBV4-1; j_call: TRBJ1-1; d_call: TRBD1; cdr3_aa: CASSYRDSIEAFF; cdr3_nt: TGCGCCAGCAGCTACCGGGACAGCATTGAAGCTTTCTTT
clone_size: NA; v_call: TRBV3-1; j_call: TRBJ2-3; d_call: TRBD1; cdr3_aa: CAISRTGADTQYF; cdr3_nt: TGTGCCATCAGCCGTACAGGGGCAGATACGCAGTATTTT
clone_size: NA; v_call: TRBV12-3/TRBV12-4; j_call: TRBJ1-1; d_call: NA; cdr3_aa: CASSSGARGGVDTEAFF; cdr3_nt: TGTGCCAGCAGTTCTGGGGCACGGGGTGGTGTGGATACTGAAGCTTTCTTT
clone_size: NA; v_call: TRBV28; j_call: TRBJ2-5; d_call: TRBD1; cdr3_aa: CASSSGTGEDSGVETQYF; cdr3_nt: TGTGCCAGCAGCTCCGGGACAGGGGAAGATAGCGGGGTGGAGACCCAGTACTTC
clone_size: few; v_call: TRBV12-3/TRBV12-4; j_call: TRBJ1-6; d_call: NA; cdr3_aa: CASNLGGINSPLHF; cdr3_nt: TGTGCCAGCAATTTGGGGGGAATTAATTCACCCCTCCACTTT
clone_size: NA; v_call: TRBV7-7; j_call: TRBJ2-2; d_call: TRBD2; cdr3_aa: CASSPYPPGLAGWNTGELFF; cdr3_nt: TGTGCCAGCAGCCCTTATCCCCCCGGGCTAGCGGGGTGGAACACCGGGGAGCTGTTTTTT
clone_size: NA; v_call: TRBV29-1; j_call: TRBJ2-3; d_call: NA; cdr3_aa: CGVDPGRGTQYF; cdr3_nt: TGCGGCGTTGATCCCGGGCGGGGTACGCAGTATTTT
clone_size: NA; v_call: TRBV7-2; j_call: TRBJ2-5; d_call: TRBD2; cdr3_aa: CASSPLPIYSGGTYQETQYF; cdr3_nt: TGTGCCAGCAGCCCGCTACCGATTTATAGCGGGGGGACGTACCAAGAGACCCAGTACTTC
clone_size: NA; v_call: TRBV5-6; j_call: TRBJ1-5; d_call: NA; cdr3_aa: CASSLQGENQPQHF; cdr3_nt: TGTGCCAGCAGCTTGCAAGGGGAGAATCAGCCCCAGCATTTT
clone_size: few; v_call: TRBV13; j_call: TRBJ2-3; d_call: NA; cdr3_aa: CASSKGGQSTDTQYF; cdr3_nt: TGTGCCAGCTCCAAAGGCGGCCAGAGCACAGATACGCAGTATTTT
clone_size: once; v_call: TRBV30; j_call: TRBJ2-5; d_call: NA; cdr3_aa: CAWRTGGVETQYF; cdr3_nt: TGTGCCTGGAGGACTGGAGGAGTGGAGACCCAGTACTTC
clone_size: NA; v_call: TRBV12-3/TRBV12-4; j_call: TRBJ2-3; d_call: TRBD2; cdr3_aa: CASSLEASGGTGTQYF; cdr3_nt: TGTGCCAGCAGTTTAGAGGCTAGCGGGGGCACAGGTACGCAGTATTTT
clone_size: many; v_call: TRBV20-1; j_call: TRBJ2-1; d_call: TRBD1; cdr3_aa: CSAITGANSYNEQFF; cdr3_nt: TGCAGTGCAATCACAGGGGCAAATTCCTACAATGAGCAGTTCTTC
clone_size: NA; v_call: TRBV20-1; j_call: TRBJ2-2; d_call: NA; cdr3_aa: CSAEGQNTGELFF; cdr3_nt: TGCAGTGCCGAGGGACAGAACACCGGGGAGCTGTTTTTT
clone_size: many; v_call: TRBV6-6; j_call: TRBJ1-4; d_call: NA; cdr3_aa: CASSYSSGTNEKLFF; cdr3_nt: TGTGCCAGCAGTTACTCGTCCGGGACTAATGAAAAACTGTTTTTT
clone_size: many; v_call: TRBV7-2; j_call: TRBJ1-5; d_call: TRBD1; cdr3_aa: CASSLKGRTGQPQHF; cdr3_nt: TGTGCCAGCAGCTTAAAGGGCAGGACAGGACAGCCCCAGCATTTT
clone_size: NA; v_call: TRBV5-1; j_call: TRBJ2-2; d_call: NA; cdr3_aa: CASSLRRLGGTNTGELFF; cdr3_nt: TGCGCCAGCAGCTTGAGGCGACTCGGGGGCACGAACACCGGGGAGCTGTTTTTT
clone_size: few; v_call: TRBV5-1; j_call: TRBJ2-3; d_call: NA; cdr3_aa: CASSASTVGPDTQYF; cdr3_nt: TGCGCCAGCAGCGCGTCGACAGTAGGGCCAGATACGCAGTATTTT
clone_size: NA; v_call: TRBV5-1; j_call: TRBJ2-5; d_call: NA; cdr3_aa: CASSRRAGEGETQYF; cdr3_nt: TGCGCCAGCAGCCGCAGGGCAGGGGAGGGAGAGACCCAGTACTTC
clone_size: NA; v_call: TRBV27; j_call: TRBJ2-7; d_call: TRBD2; cdr3_aa: CASSLFSSGGNEQYF; cdr3_nt: TGTGCCAGCAGTTTATTCTCTAGCGGGGGAAATGAGCAGTACTTC